This T cell receptor beta chain was sequenced in a study of blood T cell repertoires in COVID-19. The overall study: The United States, Italy and Spain supplied acute and convalescent COVID-19 samples. Nucleic acid was either cDNA or gDNA, and it came from T cells, B-cell-depleted T cells, or PBMCs.

How the authors handled the data: Reference gene primer amplification gave estimated nucleated cell counts. Profiling relied on immunoSEQ multiplex PCR, and the TCRdb table lists in-frame clones only, not all of them. The V and J calls and clone size come from that table; D and trimming were worked out from the DNA. The sample includes 170,000 or so clones, more than 90% of them seen just once. The V gene end was trimmed by 7 bases and the J gene end by 2 bases; junction bases not matched to a gene: 3. The germline V gene has CDR1 KGHDR and CDR2 SFDVKD. The CDR3 contains 14 residues. The receptor's source is a man aged 45-65 years with acute or convalescent COVID-19. The V and J genes are TRBV24-1 and TRBJ2-3; 9 bases are shared with TRBD1. The sample comprised peripheral blood. CDR3 coding DNA: TGTGCCACCAGCGGGACAGGGATCACAGATACGCAGTATTTT. This encodes CATSGTGITDTQYF.